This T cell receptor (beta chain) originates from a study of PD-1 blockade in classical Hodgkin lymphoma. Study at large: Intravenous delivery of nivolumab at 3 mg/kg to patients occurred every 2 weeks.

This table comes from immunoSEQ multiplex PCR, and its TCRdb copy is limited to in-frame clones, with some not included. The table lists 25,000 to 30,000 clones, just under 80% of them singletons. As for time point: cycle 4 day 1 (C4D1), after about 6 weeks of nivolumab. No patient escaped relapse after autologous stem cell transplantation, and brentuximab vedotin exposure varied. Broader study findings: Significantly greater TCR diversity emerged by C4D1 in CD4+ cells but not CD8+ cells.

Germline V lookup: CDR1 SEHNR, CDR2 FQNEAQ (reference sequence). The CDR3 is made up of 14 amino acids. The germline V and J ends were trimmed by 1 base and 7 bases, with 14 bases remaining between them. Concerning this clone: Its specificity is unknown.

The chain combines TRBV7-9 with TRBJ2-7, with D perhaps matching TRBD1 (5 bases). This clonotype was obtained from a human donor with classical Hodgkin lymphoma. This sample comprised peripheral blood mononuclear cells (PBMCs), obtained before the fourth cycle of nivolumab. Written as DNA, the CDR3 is TGTGCCAGCAGCTTAGAGGGGCTCTTGTGGGAGCAGTACTTC. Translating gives CASSLEGLLWEQYF.